The rows below give T cell receptor beta chains drawn from one sample of a study of blood T cell repertoires in COVID-19. Profiling relied on immunoSEQ multiplex PCR, and the TCRdb table lists in-frame clones only, not all of them. Here the sample spans roughly 200,000 clones, roughly 86% being singletons. Material: peripheral blood. All receptors come from a man aged 18 to 29 with active or convalescent COVID-19. Both conserved end residues are part of each CDR3. The order of the fields is J gene, clone size, V gene, D gene, CDR3 DNA, CDR3 protein. D genes are given only for firm matches. Only some rows state a clone size, as once, few, many or a class for expanded clones.

J gene: TRBJ2-2; clone size: once; V gene: TRBV9; D gene: .; CDR3 DNA: TGTGCCAGCAGCGTACTTCAGGGGACGCTCGGGGAGCTGTTTTTT; CDR3 protein: CASSVLQGTLGELFF
J gene: TRBJ2-7; clone size: .; V gene: TRBV19; D gene: TRBD2; CDR3 DNA: TGTGCCAGTAGTGCCCATAGCGGGAGGGCCGGGCAGTACTTC; CDR3 protein: CASSAHSGRAGQYF
J gene: TRBJ1-1; clone size: .; V gene: TRBV5-1; D gene: .; CDR3 DNA: TGCGCCAGCAGCTTGGGCGTGAACACTGAAGCTTTCTTT; CDR3 protein: CASSLGVNTEAFF
J gene: TRBJ1-6; clone size: few; V gene: TRBV5-6; D gene: TRBD1; CDR3 DNA: TGTGCCAGCAGCTTGGGGGACAGGTATTCACCCCTCCACTTT; CDR3 protein: CASSLGDRYSPLHF
J gene: TRBJ2-3; clone size: few; V gene: TRBV6-2/TRBV6-3; D gene: .; CDR3 DNA: TGTGCCAGCAGTAGCAGTAGGGAGACGGATACGCAGTATTTT; CDR3 protein: CASSSSRETDTQYF
J gene: TRBJ2-7; clone size: .; V gene: TRBV5-1; D gene: .; CDR3 DNA: TGCGCCAGCAGCAATGAAGGACTCGACGAGCAGTACTTC; CDR3 protein: CASSNEGLDEQYF
J gene: TRBJ1-2; clone size: .; V gene: TRBV15; D gene: TRBD1; CDR3 DNA: TGTGCCACGACTTCAACGTTATTTGGACAGGGATGGGGTGGCTACACCTTC; CDR3 protein: CATTSTLFGQGWGGYTF
J gene: TRBJ1-4; clone size: .; V gene: TRBV7-9; D gene: TRBD1; CDR3 DNA: TGTGCCAGCAGCTTAGTCCAAGGACAGGGTGAAAAACTGTTTTTT; CDR3 protein: CASSLVQGQGEKLFF
J gene: TRBJ1-1; clone size: .; V gene: TRBV24-1; D gene: TRBD1; CDR3 DNA: TGTGCCACCGGGGACAGGCGGAACACTGAAGCTTTCTTT; CDR3 protein: CATGDRRNTEAFF
J gene: TRBJ2-1; clone size: .; V gene: TRBV3-1/TRBV3-2; D gene: .; CDR3 DNA: TGTGCCAGCAGCCAACCAGGGGGGAAAGGTGAGCAGTTCTTC; CDR3 protein: CASSQPGGKGEQFF
J gene: TRBJ1-1; clone size: .; V gene: TRBV6-5; D gene: TRBD1; CDR3 DNA: TGTGCCAGCAGTTCCAGGGGGTTGAACACTGAAGCTTTCTTT; CDR3 protein: CASSSRGLNTEAFF
J gene: TRBJ2-7; clone size: once; V gene: TRBV7-6; D gene: .; CDR3 DNA: TGTGCCAGCAGCCTCTACCCGCGGGACGGCCTCGAGCAGTACTTC; CDR3 protein: CASSLYPRDGLEQYF
J gene: TRBJ1-6; clone size: .; V gene: TRBV5-6; D gene: .; CDR3 DNA: TGTGCCAGCAGCGGATGGACAGAGACTTATTCACCCCTCCACTTT; CDR3 protein: CASSGWTETYSPLHF
J gene: TRBJ1-3; clone size: .; V gene: TRBV4-1; D gene: TRBD1; CDR3 DNA: TGCGCCAGCAGCCAAGCCCGACAGGGGGCCGGAAACACCATATATTTT; CDR3 protein: CASSQARQGAGNTIYF
J gene: TRBJ2-1; clone size: .; V gene: TRBV5-1; D gene: TRBD2; CDR3 DNA: TGCGCCAGCAGCCCGAACCCCGCTAGCGGGAGGTTCGATGAGCAGTTCTTC; CDR3 protein: CASSPNPASGRFDEQFF
J gene: TRBJ1-1; clone size: .; V gene: TRBV15; D gene: .; CDR3 DNA: TGTGCCACCAGCAAATTCAACAGGGTCTCTGAAGCTTTCTTT; CDR3 protein: CATSKFNRVSEAFF
J gene: TRBJ1-1; clone size: once; V gene: TRBV3-1/TRBV3-2; D gene: .; CDR3 DNA: TGTGCCAGCAGCCAAGATTTGGAGATGAACACTGAAGCTTTCTTT; CDR3 protein: CASSQDLEMNTEAFF
J gene: TRBJ1-2; clone size: .; V gene: TRBV9; D gene: .; CDR3 DNA: TGTGCCAGCAGCGGAGAGGGTACGATTTGGGGCTACACCTTC; CDR3 protein: CASSGEGTIWGYTF
J gene: TRBJ1-6; clone size: .; V gene: TRBV30; D gene: TRBD1; CDR3 DNA: TGTGCCTGGGGGACAGGGGGATACTCCTATAATTCACCCCTCCACTTT; CDR3 protein: CAWGTGGYSYNSPLHF
J gene: TRBJ1-5; clone size: few; V gene: TRBV6-5; D gene: TRBD1; CDR3 DNA: TGTGCCAGCAAAGACAGGGTTGATCAGCCCCAGCATTTT; CDR3 protein: CASKDRVDQPQHF
J gene: TRBJ1-1; clone size: .; V gene: TRBV19; D gene: .; CDR3 DNA: TGTGCCAGTAGGTCCGAGGGCAAAATGAACACTGAAGCTTTCTTT; CDR3 protein: CASRSEGKMNTEAFF
J gene: TRBJ2-7; clone size: .; V gene: TRBV5-4; D gene: .; CDR3 DNA: TGTGCCAGCAGCTTGGGAGGAGGTTTTCAGTACGAGCAGTACTTC; CDR3 protein: CASSLGGGFQYEQYF
J gene: TRBJ2-5; clone size: .; V gene: TRBV2; D gene: .; CDR3 DNA: TGTGCCAGCAGTGTGGGGGGTAGGACCCAGTACTTC; CDR3 protein: CASSVGGRTQYF
J gene: TRBJ1-1; clone size: few; V gene: TRBV30; D gene: .; CDR3 DNA: TGTGCCTGGAGTGTACAGGGCACTGAAGCTTTCTTT; CDR3 protein: CAWSVQGTEAFF
J gene: TRBJ2-2; clone size: .; V gene: TRBV6-2/TRBV6-3; D gene: TRBD2; CDR3 DNA: TGTGCCAGCACCCCACGGACTAGCAAAGACACCGGGGAGCTGTTTTTT; CDR3 protein: CASTPRTSKDTGELFF
J gene: TRBJ2-7; clone size: .; V gene: TRBV5-1; D gene: .; CDR3 DNA: TGCGCCAGCAAGCAGGGGGGGAGCGGGAGAACGGTGCGCGAGCAGTACTTC; CDR3 protein: CASKQGGSGRTVREQYF
J gene: TRBJ1-5; clone size: .; V gene: TRBV2; D gene: .; CDR3 DNA: TGTGCCAGAAGAAATAGACAGGTGTCACCCCAGCATTTT; CDR3 protein: CARRNRQVSPQHF
J gene: TRBJ2-3; clone size: .; V gene: TRBV7-9; D gene: TRBD1; CDR3 DNA: TGTGCCAGCAGCACCCCCCGAGACAGGGGGTCAGATACGCAGTATTTT; CDR3 protein: CASSTPRDRGSDTQYF
J gene: TRBJ1-2; clone size: .; V gene: TRBV6-5; D gene: .; CDR3 DNA: TGTGCCAGCAGGCCTAACAGCCTTAACTATGGCTACACCTTC; CDR3 protein: CASRPNSLNYGYTF
J gene: TRBJ1-1; clone size: .; V gene: TRBV9; D gene: .; CDR3 DNA: TGTGCCAGCAGCGTAGACTATAACGTTAACACTGAAGCTTTCTTT; CDR3 protein: CASSVDYNVNTEAFF
J gene: TRBJ1-2; clone size: .; V gene: TRBV6-5; D gene: TRBD1; CDR3 DNA: TGTGCCAGCAGTTACTACTCGGGACAGGGAGGGTATGGCTACACCTTC; CDR3 protein: CASSYYSGQGGYGYTF
J gene: TRBJ1-1; clone size: .; V gene: TRBV7-6; D gene: .; CDR3 DNA: TGTGCCAGCAGCTCGCTTACTGGGCTCAACACTGAAGCTTTCTTT; CDR3 protein: CASSSLTGLNTEAFF
J gene: TRBJ2-3; clone size: .; V gene: TRBV18; D gene: TRBD1; CDR3 DNA: TGTGCCAGCTCACCGGGACAGGGGTCCACAGATACGCAGTATTTT; CDR3 protein: CASSPGQGSTDTQYF
J gene: TRBJ1-5; clone size: .; V gene: TRBV2; D gene: .; CDR3 DNA: TGTGCCAGCAGTGAAGCGCTTGGGAGGGAGCCCCAGCATTTT; CDR3 protein: CASSEALGREPQHF
J gene: TRBJ2-1; clone size: .; V gene: TRBV19; D gene: TRBD2; CDR3 DNA: TGTGCCAGCACGGGAGGGTCGGGCTACAATGAGCAGTTCTTC; CDR3 protein: CASTGGSGYNEQFF
J gene: TRBJ1-4; clone size: .; V gene: TRBV5-1; D gene: TRBD1; CDR3 DNA: TGCGCCAGCAGCGTTTTCGGGACAGGCGAAAATGAAAAACTGTTTTTT; CDR3 protein: CASSVFGTGENEKLFF
J gene: TRBJ1-6; clone size: .; V gene: TRBV7-8; D gene: .; CDR3 DNA: TGTGCCAGCAGCTTAGTTCTCCCGAGCTCCTATAATTCACCCCTCCACTTT; CDR3 protein: CASSLVLPSSYNSPLHF
J gene: TRBJ1-5; clone size: .; V gene: TRBV7-6; D gene: .; CDR3 DNA: TGTGCCAGCAGCATCGACTGGAATCAGCCCCAGCATTTT; CDR3 protein: CASSIDWNQPQHF
J gene: TRBJ2-7; clone size: .; V gene: TRBV3-1/TRBV3-2; D gene: TRBD2; CDR3 DNA: TGTGCCAGCAGCCAACACAGGACTAGGAACTACGAGCAGTACTTC; CDR3 protein: CASSQHRTRNYEQYF
J gene: TRBJ2-1; clone size: .; V gene: TRBV5-1; D gene: .; CDR3 DNA: TGCGCCAGCAGCTTGGTTGCGGGGGCGGACAATGAGCAGTTCTTC; CDR3 protein: CASSLVAGADNEQFF
J gene: TRBJ1-2; clone size: .; V gene: TRBV6-5; D gene: .; CDR3 DNA: TGTGCCAGCAGACAGCAGGGTGTCAACTATGGCTACACCTTC; CDR3 protein: CASRQQGVNYGYTF